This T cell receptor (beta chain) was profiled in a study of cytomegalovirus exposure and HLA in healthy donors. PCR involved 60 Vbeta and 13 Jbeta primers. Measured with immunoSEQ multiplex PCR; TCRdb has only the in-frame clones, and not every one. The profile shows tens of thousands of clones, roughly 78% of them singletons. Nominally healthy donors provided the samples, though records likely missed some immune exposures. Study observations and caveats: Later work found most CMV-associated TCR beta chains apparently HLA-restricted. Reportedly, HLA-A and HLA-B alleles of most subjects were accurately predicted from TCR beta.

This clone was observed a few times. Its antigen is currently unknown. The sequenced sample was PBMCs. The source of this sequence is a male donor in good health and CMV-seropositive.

The DNA for the CDR3 is TGTGCCAGCAGTGACTCGACTAACACCGGGGAGCTGTTTTTT. Translation gives CASSDSTNTGELFF. This chain joins TRBV6-4 and TRBJ2-2; D is undetermined. The CDR3 is 14 amino acids. Germline lookup yields CDR1 MRHNA and CDR2 SNTAGT. V shed 0 bases and J shed 2 bases, with 4 bases lying between them.